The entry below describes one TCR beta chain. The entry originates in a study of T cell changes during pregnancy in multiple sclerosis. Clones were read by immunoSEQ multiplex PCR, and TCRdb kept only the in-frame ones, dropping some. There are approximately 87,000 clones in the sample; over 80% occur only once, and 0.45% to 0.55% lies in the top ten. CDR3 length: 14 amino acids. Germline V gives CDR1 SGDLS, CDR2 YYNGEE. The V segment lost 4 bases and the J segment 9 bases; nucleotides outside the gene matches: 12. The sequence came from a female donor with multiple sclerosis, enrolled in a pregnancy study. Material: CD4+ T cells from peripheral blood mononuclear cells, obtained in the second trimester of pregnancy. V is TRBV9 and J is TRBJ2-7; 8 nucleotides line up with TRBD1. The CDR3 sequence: CASSPRTGSGGQYF. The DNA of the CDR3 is TGTGCCAGCAGCCCCCGGACAGGGTCGGGCGGGCAGTACTTC.